This TCR beta chain appears in the sequencing data of a study of technical replicates of blood from a few donors. Clones were read by immunoSEQ multiplex PCR, and TCRdb kept only the in-frame ones, dropping some. The repertoire holds some 80,000 clones, with roughly nine tenths as singletons. This CDR3 has 13 amino acids. The V gene's germline CDR1 is PRHDT and CDR2 FYEKMQ (reference sequence). The V and J ends lost 0 bases and 7 bases respectively, with 6 bases between them. This receptor was identified in a human donor in good health. This chain connects TRBV13 to TRBJ2-2; the D is unclear. The sample taken for sequencing was T cells isolated from PBMCs. Written as DNA, the CDR3 is TGTGCCAGCAGCTTAGGTCGGGTCGGGGAGCTGTTTTTT. Translated: CASSLGRVGELFF.